Shown below are 28 T cell receptor beta chains from a single sample sequenced in a study of pediatric ulcerative colitis. This table comes from immunoSEQ multiplex PCR, and its TCRdb copy is limited to in-frame clones, with some not included. Of 13,000 to 15,000 clones in the sample, around 89% were seen once. Specimen: blood. These receptors were taken from a boy younger than 18 with moderate ulcerative colitis.

This clone was seen a single time. V and J are TRBV19 and TRBJ1-5; TRBD1 might be the D (6 bases). Trimming removed 5 bases from V and 7 bases from J, with 24 bases in between. This CDR3 has 17 residues. Germline assignment: CDR1 LNHDA and CDR2 SQIVND (reference sequence). The CDR3 bases are TGTGCCAGTAGTTTAGGACCGGGGGGAGGGGGTTGGCAGCCCCAGCATTTT. Translation gives CASSLGPGGGGWQPQHF.

The chain is built from TRBV5-4 and TRBJ2-1; maybe TRBD2 (6 bases). The CDR3 contains 15 residues. Germline CDR1 and CDR2: SGHNT and YYREEE (reference sequence). The V end was cut by 3 bases, the J end by 4 bases, with 14 bases between. CDR3 DNA sequence: TGTGCCAGCAGCTCCCCGGGACTCGATTACAATGAGCAGTTCTTC. Translating it yields CASSSPGLDYNEQFF. The full variable domain, rest sourced from reference TRBV5-4 and TRBJ2-1, is ETGVTQSPTHLIKTRGQQVTLRCSSQSGHNTVSWYQQALGQGPQFIFQYYREEENGRGNFPPRFSGLQFPNYSSELNVNALELDDSALYLCASSSPGLDYNEQFFGPGTRLTVL.

The chain recombines TRBV2 with TRBJ2-5; 12 bases line up with TRBD2. The V and J ends lost 8 bases and 4 bases, in that order; junction bases with no gene match: 5. This CDR3 is built from 14 residues. Germline V CDR1 and CDR2: SNHLY, FYNNEI. CDR3 residues: CASRLAGEGETQYF. The CDR3 coding sequence is TGTGCCAGCCGACTAGCGGGAGAAGGAGAGACCCAGTACTTC.

The chain couples TRBV11-2 to TRBJ1-2; D remains ambiguous. This CDR3 contains 12 residues. Germline V gives CDR1 SGHAT, CDR2 FQNNGV. Trimming stripped 5 bases from V and 8 bases from J, with 12 bases between. The CDR3 DNA follows: TGTGCCAGCAGCCGGCCAGGCGTGGGCTACACCTTC. It yields the protein CASSRPGVGYTF.

The rearrangement joins TRBV7-9 to TRBJ2-3; D possibly corresponds to TRBD1 (6 bases). V was clipped by 4 bases and J by 4 bases, with 9 bases between them. The CDR3 spans 13 residues. Germline values: CDR1 SEHNR, CDR2 FQNEAQ (reference sequence). CDR3 amino acids: CASSSGVSDTQYF. The CDR3 bases are TGTGCCAGCAGCTCAGGGGTGTCAGATACGCAGTATTTT.

The V call is TRBV5-4, the J call TRBJ1-5; D unresolved. Germline V gives CDR1 SGHNT, CDR2 YYREEE (reference sequence). Trimming took 4 bases from V and 7 from J, leaving 9 bases between them. CDR3 length: 12 residues. Here the CDR3 reads CASSTPDQPQHF. In DNA, the CDR3 is TGTGCCAGCAGCACCCCGGACCAGCCCCAGCATTTT.

The sample holds one count of this clone. The rearrangement links TRBV18 to TRBJ2-6; 10 bases line up with TRBD1. V shed 1 base and J 2 bases; nucleotides not matched to a gene: 2. The CDR3 has 17 residues. Germline values: CDR1 KGHSH, CDR2 LQKENI. CDR3 sequence: CASSPLGQGPGANVLTF. CDR3 in DNA: TGTGCCAGCTCACCACTGGGACAGGGGCCTGGGGCCAACGTCCTGACTTTC.

The rearrangement links TRBV9 to TRBJ2-7, with 8 bases that match TRBD1. The V and J ends lost 7 bases and 3 bases, in that order; junction bases with no gene match: 6. The CDR3 has 13 amino acids. Germline V gives CDR1 SGDLS, CDR2 YYNGEE. CDR3 in DNA: TGTGCCAGCGCCGGACAGGGTAACTACGAGCAGTACTTC. Encoded protein: CASAGQGNYEQYF.

The V call is TRBV11-2, the J call TRBJ2-3, with 8 bases identical to TRBD1. After removal of 1 base from V and 3 bases from J, the junction contained 0 bases not matched to a gene. The germline V gene has CDR1 SGHAT and CDR2 FQNNGV. CDR3 length equals 14 residues. The CDR3 nucleotides are TGTGCCAGCAGCTTAGGGACAGGGACAGATACGCAGTATTTT. This encodes CASSLGTGTDTQYF.

The genes are TRBV7-9 and TRBJ2-7; 7 bases agree with TRBD2. The CDR3 has 13 residues. From germline, CDR1 is SEHNR and CDR2 FQNEAQ (reference sequence). V lost 5 bases to trimming and J lost 2 bases; unmatched junction nucleotides: 3. CDR3: CASSGGVTYEQYF. The CDR3, as DNA: TGTGCCAGCAGCGGGGGGGTTACCTACGAGCAGTACTTC.

This rearrangement joins TRBV4-3 to TRBJ2-5; 8 bases align to TRBD1. The junction had 5 bases not matched to a gene; V was cut back by 0 bases and J by 5 bases. Germline V CDR1 and CDR2: LGHNA, YSLEER. This CDR3 has 15 residues. The CDR3 region is CASSQDRTGTETQYF. CDR3 nucleotides: TGCGCCAGCAGCCAAGATAGGACAGGGACGGAGACCCAGTACTTC.

This clone appeared once. Sequence at one end of the junction differs from germline and may be a read error. The V and J genes are TRBV7-7 and TRBJ2-3; no definite D call. This CDR3 has 13 amino acids. Germline V gives CDR1 SSHAT, CDR2 FNYEAQ (reference sequence). The CDR3 here is CASSLAITDTQYF. DNA of the CDR3: TGTGCTAGCAGTCTCGCGATCACAGATACGCAGTATTTT.

The chain employs TRBV29-1 and TRBJ2-7; 8 bases fit TRBD1. The CDR3 has 15 residues. The V and J ends lost 7 bases and 2 bases, in that order; junction bases with no gene match: 13. Germline CDR1 and CDR2: SQVTM and ANQGSEA. The CDR3 DNA sequence: TGCAGCGGTACAGACACCGGGACAGGTACCTACGAGCAGTACTTC. This encodes CSGTDTGTGTYEQYF.

The chain is built from TRBV7-9 and TRBJ1-2, with D possibly being TRBD1 (5 bases). V lost 4 bases and J lost 6, with 15 bases in between. Germline values: CDR1 SEHNR, CDR2 FQNEAQ (reference sequence). The CDR3 runs to 14 residues. CDR3 DNA sequence: TGTGCCAGCAGCTCGGCCGGGACTGTGGATGGCTACACCTTC. It is translated as CASSSAGTVDGYTF. Variable domain in full (rest from reference TRBV7-9 and TRBJ1-2): DTGVSQNPRHKITKRGQNVTFRCDPISEHNRLYWYRQTLGQGPEFLTYFQNEAQLEKSRLLSDRFSAERPKGSFSTLEIQRTEQGDSAMYLCASSSAGTVDGYTFGSGTRLTVV.

The chain has TRBV16 and TRBJ2-5, with a tentative D call TRBD2 (6 bases). Germline V gene data show CDR1 as KGHSY and CDR2 as FQNENV. V dropped 2 bases and J dropped 1 base, with 11 bases sitting between them. The CDR3 sequence is 15 residues long. The DNA for the CDR3 is TGTGCCAGCAGCCAACAGGCGGGGCCCCAAGAGACCCAGTACTTC. It translates to CASSQQAGPQETQYF.

The gene calls are TRBV7-9 and TRBJ1-2, with TRBD1 matching 7 bases. Germline V gene sequence: CDR1 SEHNR, CDR2 FQNEAQ (reference sequence). The V gene end was trimmed by 8 bases and the J gene end by 2 bases; junction bases not matched to a gene: 8. The CDR3 spans 14 residues. The CDR3: CASVGTDQNYGYTF. In DNA form, the CDR3 reads TGTGCCAGCGTAGGGACAGACCAAAACTATGGCTACACCTTC.

The V call is TRBV4-1, the J call TRBJ2-7, with a possible D match to TRBD2 (6 bases). CDR3 length equals 13 residues. Trimming took 6 bases from V and 2 from J, leaving 11 bases between them. Germline V gives CDR1 MGHRA, CDR2 YSYEKL. The CDR3, as DNA: TGCGCCAGCAGTCCGGGGGATGCCTACGAGCAGTACTTC. Translating gives CASSPGDAYEQYF.

The V call is TRBV6-6, the J call TRBJ2-1; 12 bases are a match to TRBD2. V lost 2 bases, J lost 6 bases, and 2 bases stayed unmatched. CDR3 length: 15 residues. CDR1 and CDR2 from the germline V gene are MNHNY and SVGAGI (reference sequence). Here the CDR3 reads CASSYKTSGGNEQFF. CDR3 DNA sequence: TGTGCCAGCAGTTACAAGACTAGCGGGGGCAATGAGCAGTTCTTC.

The chain links TRBV14 to TRBJ1-2; D is unresolved. Trimming stripped 3 bases from V and 8 bases from J, with 10 bases between. CDR3 length equals 12 residues. CDR1 is SGHDN, CDR2 FVKESK, per germline. The CDR3 DNA sequence: TGTGCCAGCAGCCATACGGGTTCCGGCTACACCTTC. Translating it yields CASSHTGSGYTF. The full variable domain, completed using reference TRBV14 and TRBJ1-2, is EAGVTQFPSHSVIEKGQTVTLRCDPISGHDNLYWYRRVMGKEIKFLLHFVKESKQDESGMPNNRFLAERTGGTYSTLKVQPAELEDSGVYFCASSHTGSGYTFGSGTRLTVV.

V is TRBV7-2 and J is TRBJ2-1; 7 bases map to TRBD1. Germline V gives CDR1 SGHTA, CDR2 FQGNSA. CDR3 size: 14 residues. V lost 2 bases and J lost 2; bases outside the gene matches: 0. CDR3 protein: CASSLRGPYNEQFF. Here the CDR3 DNA reads TGTGCCAGCAGCTTAAGGGGGCCCTACAATGAGCAGTTCTTC.

The rearrangement links TRBV2 to TRBJ2-7; possibly TRBD1 or TRBD2 for D (7 bases each). V was trimmed by 8 bases and J by 7 bases, leaving 18 bases between them. Germline values: CDR1 SNHLY, CDR2 FYNNEI. This CDR3 region has 13 residues. Written as DNA, the CDR3 is TGTGCCAGCTACGGGGCAGGGGGAGGGGAGCAGTACTTC. Translating it yields CASYGAGGGEQYF. Full variable domain (rest looked up from reference TRBV2 and TRBJ2-7): EPEVTQTPSHQVTQMGQEVILRCVPISNHLYFYWYRQILGQKVEFLVSFYNNEISEKSEIFDDQFSVERPDGSNFTLKIRSTKLEDSAMYFCASYGAGGGEQYFGPGTRLTVT.

The rearrangement uses TRBV7-3 and TRBJ1-1, with D possibly TRBD1 on 6 matching bases. Trimming cost V 4 bases and J 1 base, with 7 bases left between them. The CDR3 contains 13 residues. The germline CDR1 and CDR2 sequences are SGHTA and FQGTGA. Here the CDR3 DNA reads TGTGCCAGCAGCTCGGACAGGAACACTGAAGCTTTCTTT. Protein product: CASSSDRNTEAFF.

This chain uses TRBV4-2 with TRBJ2-1, with D tentatively TRBD2 (6 bases). V lost 1 base to trimming and J lost 7 bases, with 17 bases between them. Looked up from germline, CDR1 is LGHNA and CDR2 is YNFKEQ. The CDR3 is made up of 16 amino acids. The CDR3 reads CASSQGGDPGGNEQFF. The CDR3 DNA sequence: TGTGCCAGCAGCCAAGGTGGTGACCCCGGAGGGAATGAGCAGTTCTTC.

The chain combines TRBV7-2 with TRBJ2-7, with 10 bases matching TRBD2. The CDR3 has 15 amino acids. CDR1 and CDR2 (germline): SGHTA, FQGNSA. The V gene end was trimmed by 1 base and the J gene end by 3 bases; junction bases not matched to a gene: 3. The CDR3: CASSLGGLADYEQYF. CDR3 sequence (DNA): TGTGCCAGCAGCTTAGGAGGACTAGCGGACTACGAGCAGTACTTC.

This chain connects TRBV7-3 to TRBJ2-3; 12 positions agree with TRBD2. This CDR3 has 16 amino acids. With 5 bases clipped from V and 6 bases from J, the junction kept 9 bases outside the gene matches. CDR1 is SGHTA and CDR2 is FQGTGA in the germline V gene. The CDR3 sequence is CASSLRTSGVGDTQYF. CDR3 DNA sequence: TGTGCCAGCAGCCTACGGACTAGCGGGGTCGGCGATACGCAGTATTTT.

The gene calls are TRBV30 and TRBJ2-7, with D perhaps matching TRBD1 or TRBD2 (6 bases each). Germline values: CDR1 GTSNPN, CDR2 SVGIG (reference sequence). The CDR3 runs to 14 residues. The ends were cut back, 1 base at V and 2 bases at J, with 12 bases in the middle. CDR3 sequence (DNA): TGTGCCTGGAGTGGGTCGGGGGCTCCCTACGAGCAGTACTTC. Its translation is CAWSGSGAPYEQYF.

The V gene is TRBV6-4, the J gene TRBJ2-5; TRBD1 agrees at 8 bases. Per germline, CDR1 MRHNA and CDR2 SNTAGT. The J segment lost 5 bases and the V segment lost 0 bases, leaving 5 bases of the junction unmatched. The CDR3 totals 15 residues. The CDR3 loop is CASSDSAGGRETQYF. CDR3 nucleotides: TGTGCCAGCAGTGACTCGGCAGGGGGCAGGGAGACCCAGTACTTC.

This chain uses TRBV10-3 with TRBJ2-4; 8 positions match TRBD1. Germline lookup yields CDR1 ENHRY and CDR2 SYGVKD. The CDR3 contains 15 residues. V dropped 2 bases and J dropped 7; count of bases not matched to a gene: 7. The CDR3 is CAISEGGQDKNIQYF. The CDR3 coding sequence is TGTGCCATCAGTGAGGGGGGACAGGATAAGAACATTCAGTACTTC.